Sequencing of this T cell receptor (beta chain) was carried out in a study of post-analysis software for immune sequencing data. Study-level points and caveats: TRBV segments more frequent in patients than in controls numbered roughly 5 and included TRBV5-6, TRBV5-1 and TRBV20-1.

The CDR3 sequence is 15 residues long. Germline V gene sequence: CDR1 SGHNT, CDR2 YYREEE (reference sequence). cDNA libraries for TCR beta contained unique molecular identifiers. One entry per CDR3 protein, called by TCRdb with MiXCR from the PCR reads. Among 400,000 to 500,000 distinct CDR3 sequences listed, approximately 42% were seen once. This clonotype was counted a few times. The antigen remains unidentified. Relative to the germline gene, one junction end is altered; a read error may explain this. This sequence joins TRBV5-4 and TRBJ2-1, with a tentative D call TRBD2 (5 bases). Sequencing was carried out using blood. The receptor's source is a girl aged 2 to 9 with multiple sclerosis. In nucleotides, the CDR3 is TGTGCCAGCGGCTTGAGACGGGAATCCTACAATGAGCAGTTCTTC. Its protein product is CASGLRRESYNEQFF. Full variable domain (missing parts from reference TRBV5-4 and TRBJ2-1): ETGVTQSPTHLIKTRGQQVTLRCSSQSGHNTVSWYQQALGQGPQFIFQYYREEENGRGNFPPRFSGLQFPNYSSELNVNALELDDSALYLCASGLRRESYNEQFFGPGTRLTVL.